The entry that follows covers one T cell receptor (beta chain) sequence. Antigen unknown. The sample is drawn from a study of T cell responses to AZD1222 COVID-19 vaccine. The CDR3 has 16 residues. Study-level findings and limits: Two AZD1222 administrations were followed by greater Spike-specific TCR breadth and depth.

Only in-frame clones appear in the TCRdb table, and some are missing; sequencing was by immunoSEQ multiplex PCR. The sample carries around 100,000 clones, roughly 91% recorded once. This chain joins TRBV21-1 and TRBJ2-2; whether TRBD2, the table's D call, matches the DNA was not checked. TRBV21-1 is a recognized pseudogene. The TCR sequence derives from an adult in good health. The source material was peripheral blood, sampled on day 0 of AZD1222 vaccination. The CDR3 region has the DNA TGTGCCAGCAGCAAAGAAAGACTAGGCTGGGCCGGGGAGCTGTTTTTT. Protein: CASSKERLGWAGELFF.